One and the same sample provided the 19 T cell receptor beta chains below, sequenced in a study of T-cell reconstitution after alpha-beta-depleted transplantation in children (dated by TCRdb to 2016 to 2018). The protocol used for the library was PCR. The sequencer listed for this sample is Illumina HiSeq 2500. TCR libraries were prepared with molecular barcoding, using unique molecular identifiers to normalize TCRbeta repertoire quantification. TCRdb trimmed public reads at Q25 via fastp, called clones via MiXCR and kept in-frame beta chains. Identical CDR3 protein sequences are pooled into one entry, listed with their most common genes and DNA. The sample table lists just under 550,000 distinct CDR3 sequences, around 19% of them with a count of one. The biggest ten clones account for 3% to 3.5% of the sample. The sample was PBMCs from the stem cell graft donor, taken from the stem cell graft. The receptors derive from a human donor who donated a stem cell graft to a child with acute lymphoblastic leukemia.

The chain employs TRBV7-8 and TRBJ2-7, with D possibly being TRBD1 or TRBD2 (5 bases each). Between the trimmed V and J ends, which lost 0 bases and 9 bases, there was a span of 18 bases. Germline CDR1 reads SGHVS; CDR2 reads FQNEAQ. The CDR3 loop spans 15 amino acids. The CDR3 nucleotides read TGTGCCAGCAGCTTAGCAGAGGGGCAAAACCGTCGGCAGTACTTC. Translating it yields CASSLAEGQNRRQYF.

V and J are TRBV7-8 and TRBJ2-5; D uncertain. The V gene's germline CDR1 is SGHVS and CDR2 FQNEAQ. The CDR3 spans 14 residues. Trimming took off 5 bases at V and 4 bases at J, with 14 bases between the two ends. CDR3 sequence (DNA): TGTGCCAGCAGCCGGACCAGGCCCCGAGAGACCCAGTACTTC. Residues: CASSRTRPRETQYF. Supplemented by reference TRBV7-8 and TRBJ2-5, the full variable domain reads GAGVSQSPRYKVAKRGQDVALRCDPISGHVSLFWYQQALGQGPEFLTYFQNEAQLDKSGLPSDRFFAERPEGSVSTLKIQRTQQEDSAVYLCASSRTRPRETQYFGPGTRLLVL.

The chain couples TRBV3-1 to TRBJ1-5; TRBD1 matches at 10 bases. The CDR3 loop spans 17 amino acids. CDR1 and CDR2 (germline): LGHDT, YNNKEL (reference sequence). V trimming: 0 bases; J trimming: 6 bases; junction bases outside the gene matches: 8. The CDR3: CASSQDGTGVIGQPQHF. The CDR3 coding sequence is TGTGCCAGCAGCCAAGATGGGACAGGGGTGATAGGTCAGCCCCAGCATTTT.

This clonotype turned up a few times. The J gene is TRBJ2-7, the V gene TRBV5-6; D may be TRBD2 (5 bases). Germline CDR1 and CDR2: SGHDT and YYEEEE. This CDR3 is 15 amino acids long. The V end was cut by 0 bases, the J end by 2 bases, with 12 bases between. CDR3 sequence (DNA): TGTGCCAGCAGCTTGGCCGCGGGTAGAGCCTACGAGCAGTACTTC. Its translation: CASSLAAGRAYEQYF.

The J gene is TRBJ2-3, the V gene TRBV20-1; D remains ambiguous. V lost 5 bases to trimming and J lost 1 base, with 16 bases between them. The CDR3 is 15 residues long. Germline loops: CDR1 DFQATT, CDR2 SNEGSKA (reference sequence). The CDR3 nucleotides read TGCAGTGCTGGGCCCCCGACCTTTGGCACAGATACGCAGTATTTT. It yields the protein CSAGPPTFGTDTQYF.

This clonotype was seen more than once but under ten times. The gene calls are TRBV3-1 and TRBJ2-1, with a possible D match to TRBD2 (5 bases). The CDR3 is 15 amino acids. The ends were cut back, 0 bases at V and 9 bases at J, with 15 bases in the middle. CDR1 and CDR2 (germline): LGHDT, YNNKEL (reference sequence). The CDR3, as DNA: TGTGCCAGCAGCCAAGACTCAGCGGTACGAGGTGAGCAGTTCTTC. Protein: CASSQDSAVRGEQFF.

This clonotype was seen only a few times. CDR3 residues: CASGREGDYNEQFF. The CDR3 DNA reads as TGCGCCAGCGGACGGGAGGGAGACTACAATGAGCAGTTCTTC. The J gene is TRBJ2-1, the V gene TRBV5-1; 8 bases are a match to TRBD2. Germline loops: CDR1 SGHRS, CDR2 YFSETQ. This CDR3 is built from 14 residues. Losses at the gene ends were 7 bases for V and 3 bases for J; bases not matched to a gene: 6.

This clonotype was recorded a few times. The rearrangement uses TRBV7-2 and TRBJ1-1; D gene unclear. The CDR3 extends over 13 amino acids. CDR1 and CDR2 from the germline V gene are SGHTA and FQGNSA. Trimming removed 0 bases at V and 4 bases at J, with 6 bases between. The CDR3, as DNA: TGTGCCAGCAGCTTAGCGACGGGCACTGAAGCTTTCTTT. Translating it yields CASSLATGTEAFF.

This chain uses TRBV2 with TRBJ2-7; 10 nucleotides align to TRBD2. Trimming removed 1 base from V and 4 bases from J; junction bases left unmatched: 7. This CDR3 contains 16 residues. The germline gives CDR1 SNHLY, CDR2 FYNNEI. As DNA, the CDR3 is TGTGCCAGCAGTGAAGGTCTAGCGGGAGCCATATACGAGCAGTACTTC. Its translation is CASSEGLAGAIYEQYF.

The rearrangement joins TRBV6-5 to TRBJ2-5; 9 nucleotides match TRBD2. V gave up 1 base and J gave up 1 base; unmatched junction bases: 13. Germline V CDR1 and CDR2: MNHEY, SVGAGI. This CDR3 is 19 amino acids long. The CDR3 is CASSYWAPRVAGVQETQYF. The CDR3 DNA is TGTGCCAGCAGTTACTGGGCCCCCCGGGTAGCGGGAGTCCAAGAGACCCAGTACTTC.

The chain recombines TRBV5-1 with TRBJ2-3, with 10 bases lining up with TRBD2. Per germline, CDR1 SGHRS and CDR2 YFSETQ. The V and J ends lost 4 bases and 0 bases, in that order; junction bases with no gene match: 5. The CDR3 totals 16 residues. CDR3 DNA sequence: TGCGCCAGCAGCCCGGTACTAGCGGGAAGCACAGATACGCAGTATTTT. It yields the protein CASSPVLAGSTDTQYF.

The V call is TRBV18, the J call TRBJ2-1; D is ambiguous. The V gene's germline CDR1 is KGHSH and CDR2 LQKENI. The ends were cut back, 1 base at V and 4 bases at J, with 8 bases in the middle. The CDR3 sequence is 14 residues long. The CDR3 here is CASSPRYGYNEQFF. CDR3 nucleotide sequence: TGTGCCAGCTCACCACGGTACGGGTACAATGAGCAGTTCTTC.

This clonotype came up a few times. The rearrangement joins TRBV6-1 to TRBJ1-5; the match to TRBD1 covers 9 bases. The CDR3 sequence is 17 residues long. Germline V gives CDR1 MNHNS, CDR2 SASEGT. The V gene end was trimmed by 7 bases and the J gene end by 2 bases; junction bases not matched to a gene: 12. As DNA, the CDR3 is TGTGCCAGCACCCTTACAGGGGGCAGAAGGGGCAATCAGCCCCAGCATTTT. Protein product: CASTLTGGRRGNQPQHF.

The chain uses TRBV29-1 and TRBJ2-1, with D perhaps TRBD1 (6 bases). The CDR3 has 16 residues. Germline CDR1 SQVTM, CDR2 ANQGSEA. With 1 base removed from V and 0 bases from J, the gap between germline ends came to 13 bases. This CDR3 is CSVEGTAASSYNEQFF. DNA of the CDR3: TGCAGCGTTGAAGGGACAGCAGCGAGCTCCTACAATGAGCAGTTCTTC.

This clonotype was recorded a few times. The genes are TRBV12-3 or TRBV12-4 and TRBJ2-7; a possible D gene is TRBD1 (6 bases). The CDR3 is 13 amino acids. V lost 10 bases and J lost 3, with 16 bases in between. The CDR3 region has the DNA TGTGCCACCCAAATTACAGGGAACTACGAGCAGTACTTC. Its translation: CATQITGNYEQYF.

This clonotype has a handful of counts. The chain joins TRBV6-6 to TRBJ1-1; the D is unclear. The CDR3 contains 12 residues. The germline CDR1 and CDR2 sequences are MNHNY and SVGAGI (reference sequence). The germline V and J ends were trimmed by 5 bases and 4 bases, with 8 bases remaining between them. The CDR3 loop reads CASSPWGTEAFF. The CDR3 nucleotides are TGTGCCAGCAGTCCCTGGGGCACTGAAGCTTTCTTT.

The V call is TRBV29-1, the J call TRBJ2-5, with 9 bases lining up with TRBD1. Germline CDR1 reads SQVTM; CDR2 reads ANQGSEA. The V and J ends lost 3 bases and 5 bases, in that order; junction bases with no gene match: 13. The CDR3 extends over 16 amino acids. CDR3 DNA sequence: TGCAGCGTTGACGATACAGGGGGCTATGCAACGGAGACCCAGTACTTC. This codes for CSVDDTGGYATETQYF.

This clonotype was seen a few times. The chain uses TRBV20-1 and TRBJ2-7; D unresolved. CDR1 DFQATT and CDR2 SNEGSKA come from the germline V gene (reference sequence). This CDR3 spans 11 amino acids. The V end was cut by 6 bases, the J end by 4 bases, with 10 bases between. CDR3 in amino acids: CSAPLHYEQYF. The CDR3 DNA reads as TGCAGTGCGCCGCTACATTACGAGCAGTACTTC.

This rearrangement joins TRBV29-1 to TRBJ2-7, with a possible D match to TRBD1 (6 bases). V gave up 6 bases and J gave up 5 bases, with 20 bases separating them. The germline V gene has CDR1 SQVTM and CDR2 ANQGSEA. The CDR3 is 14 amino acids. The CDR3 loop reads CSVDPTTGTHEQYF. The CDR3, as DNA: TGCAGCGTAGACCCGACCACCGGGACACACGAGCAGTACTTC.